These 19 T cell receptor beta chains were sequenced from one sample in a study of shared clonotypes between healthy human individuals. The method was immunoSEQ multiplex PCR; TCRdb's version includes in-frame clones alone and lacks a portion of them. Of some 2,500,000 clones in the sample, about 90% were seen once. The sequenced sample consisted of naive CD4+ T cells from PBMCs. The sample's subset: CD45RA+ positively selected. These receptors were taken from a man between 18 and 29 years old in good health. Some clones in this sample may be carry-over from other donors' samples.

The chain has TRBV5-1 and TRBJ2-6; 10 nucleotides match TRBD1. Germline CDR1 reads SGHRS; CDR2 reads YFSETQ. V trimming: 4 bases; J trimming: 0 bases; junction bases outside the gene matches: 10. The length of the CDR3 is 19 residues. The CDR3 is CASSPSPGQGSSGANVLTF. The CDR3 DNA reads TGCGCCAGCAGCCCCTCCCCGGGACAGGGGAGCTCTGGGGCCAACGTCCTGACTTTC.

The chain has TRBV6-5 and TRBJ1-2, with 9 bases matching TRBD1. The CDR3 extends over 13 amino acids. V was pared by 6 bases and J by 8 bases, with 7 bases of the junction left unmatched. Per germline, CDR1 MNHEY and CDR2 SVGAGI. CDR3 bases: TGTGCCAGCAGAATCGGGACAGGGAGGGGCTACACCTTC. Its protein product is CASRIGTGRGYTF.

This sequence joins TRBV6-1 and TRBJ1-5; tentative D call: TRBD1 (6 bases). V lost 0 bases and J lost 6, with 12 bases in between. Germline V gene data show CDR1 as MNHNS and CDR2 as SASEGT. The CDR3 is made up of 15 amino acids. This CDR3 is CASSEAMGAAQPQHF. CDR3 DNA sequence: TGTGCCAGCAGTGAAGCGATGGGGGCGGCTCAGCCCCAGCATTTT.

The chain carries TRBV6-1 and TRBJ2-7; D gene unclear. The length of the CDR3 is 15 residues. Germline V lookup: CDR1 MNHNS, CDR2 SASEGT. Between the trimmed V and J ends, which lost 7 bases and 1 base, there was a span of 17 bases. The CDR3 DNA follows: TGTGCCAGCATTCCTGGGCGGTCGCTTTCCTACGAGCAGTACTTC. Amino acids: CASIPGRSLSYEQYF.

This clone was counted once. The chain carries TRBV18 and TRBJ2-3; weak D call: TRBD2 (5 bases). The germline V and J ends were trimmed by 6 bases and 3 bases, with 16 bases remaining between them. This CDR3 contains 15 residues. From germline, CDR1 is KGHSH and CDR2 LQKENI. CDR3 in DNA: TGTGCCAGCTCCCAAGGCACTAGACTTACAGATACGCAGTATTTT. This sequence encodes CASSQGTRLTDTQYF.

V usage is TRBV5-6 and J usage is TRBJ2-4; the D gene is possibly TRBD2 (6 bases). Germline CDR1 is SGHDT and CDR2 is YYEEEE. The V gene lost 3 bases and the J gene lost 3 bases, with 13 bases spanning the gap. The CDR3 is 15 amino acids. The CDR3 DNA reads as TGTGCCAGCAGCTCGCGGGGATTTGTCAAAAACATTCAGTACTTC. It encodes CASSSRGFVKNIQYF.

The rearrangement joins TRBV7-2 to TRBJ2-7; unclear D gene. CDR3 length: 13 amino acids. V was pared by 2 bases and J by 7 bases, with 12 bases between. CDR1 and CDR2 (germline): SGHTA, FQGNSA. The CDR3 spells CASSLTSKGEQYF. Here the CDR3 DNA reads TGTGCCAGCAGCTTAACTTCTAAAGGGGAGCAGTACTTC.

Points on this clone: This specimen includes other DNA sequences encoding the same CDR3. The chain joins TRBV18 to TRBJ1-5, with no clear D. The CDR3 consists of 13 residues. Trimming removed 3 bases from V and 3 bases from J, with 6 bases in between. CDR1 is KGHSH, CDR2 LQKENI, per germline. The CDR3 DNA sequence: TGTGCCAGCTCACCTGGCGACAATCAGCCCCAGCATTTT. Amino acid sequence: CASSPGDNQPQHF.

CDR3 DNA: TGTGCCAGCAGTTACTCCCACCAAGAGACCCAGTACTTC. This translates into CASSYSHQETQYF. The chain employs TRBV6-5 and TRBJ2-5; no definite D call. Germline assignment: CDR1 MNHEY and CDR2 SVGAGI. The V gene lost 0 bases and the J gene lost 0 bases, with 2 bases spanning the gap. This CDR3 contains 13 residues.

V usage is TRBV19 and J usage is TRBJ1-5; no clear D. Trimming removed 8 bases at V and 7 bases at J, with 9 bases between. The length of the CDR3 is 11 residues. Germline V CDR1 and CDR2: LNHDA, SQIVND (reference sequence). The CDR3 sequence: CASGVRQPQHF. CDR3 DNA: TGTGCCAGTGGTGTGAGACAGCCCCAGCATTTT. Variable domain in full (rest from reference TRBV19 and TRBJ1-5): DGGITQSPKYLFRKEGQNVTLSCEQNLNHDAMYWYRQDPGQGLRLIYYSQIVNDFQKGDIAEGYSVSREKKESFPLTVTSAQKNPTAFYLCASGVRQPQHFGDGTRLSIL.

The chain joins TRBV27 to TRBJ2-1, with D perhaps being TRBD1 or TRBD2 (5 bases each). Trimming shortened V by 4 bases and J by 5 bases, and 15 bases separated the two germline ends. Germline loops: CDR1 MNHEY, CDR2 SMNVEV (reference sequence). This CDR3 comprises 15 residues. CDR3 bases: TGTGCCAGCAGTTGGTTCGGGGCCTTAAACAATGAGCAGTTCTTC. Residues: CASSWFGALNNEQFF.

This clone was found once. The rearrangement links TRBV7-9 to TRBJ2-3; TRBD1 matches at 8 bases. The CDR3 contains 14 residues. Germline V gene data show CDR1 as SEHNR and CDR2 as FQNEAQ (reference sequence). V was clipped by 1 base and J by 8 bases; unmatched bases: 5. CDR3 coding DNA: TGTGCCAGCAGCTTAGGCGACAGGGGCTTTACGCAGTATTTT. Residues: CASSLGDRGFTQYF.

The chain carries TRBV5-6 and TRBJ1-4, with 7 bases aligning to TRBD1. CDR1 and CDR2 (germline): SGHDT, YYEEEE. The CDR3 extends over 14 amino acids. V gave up 4 bases and J gave up 3 bases; unmatched junction bases: 3. This CDR3 reads CASSRQGSNEKLFF. CDR3 bases: TGTGCCAGCAGCCGACAGGGTTCTAATGAAAAACTGTTTTTT.

Concerning this clone: In the same sample, other DNA sequences code for this CDR3. V is TRBV2 and J is TRBJ2-5; D remains unclear. The CDR3 is made up of 13 amino acids. Germline lookup yields CDR1 SNHLY and CDR2 FYNNEI. Trimming shortened V by 1 base and J by 2 bases, and 5 bases separated the two germline ends. This chain's CDR3 is CASSEVRQETQYF. CDR3 in DNA: TGTGCCAGCAGTGAAGTGCGACAAGAGACCCAGTACTTC. The complete variable domain, with remaining parts taken from reference TRBV2 and TRBJ2-5, reads EPEVTQTPSHQVTQMGQEVILRCVPISNHLYFYWYRQILGQKVEFLVSFYNNEISEKSEIFDDQFSVERPDGSNFTLKIRSTKLEDSAMYFCASSEVRQETQYFGPGTRLLVL.

The genes are TRBV28 and TRBJ1-2; 11 positions match TRBD1. J gave up 3 bases and V 10 bases, and 10 bases lay outside the gene matches. Germline V CDR1 and CDR2: MDHEN, SYDVKM. This CDR3 is built from 15 residues. CDR3 DNA: TGTGCCACCCTGTCCAGGACAGGGGGCCACTATGGCTACACCTTC. As protein: CATLSRTGGHYGYTF.

The rearrangement uses TRBV7-2 and TRBJ2-7; D unclear. Trimming pared 4 bases from V and 5 bases from J, leaving 6 bases between. The CDR3 is 11 residues long. Germline V CDR1 and CDR2: SGHTA, FQGNSA. The CDR3 DNA reads TGTGCCAGCAGCTCTGTAGACGAGCAGTACTTC. Translating gives CASSSVDEQYF.

J is TRBJ2-2 and V is TRBV19; 13 bases match TRBD2. Germline loops: CDR1 LNHDA, CDR2 SQIVND (reference sequence). After removal of 4 bases from V and 6 bases from J, the junction contained 8 bases not matched to a gene. This CDR3 spans 17 amino acids. In nucleotides, the CDR3 is TGTGCCAGTAGTAGGACTAGCGGGAGTCGTAAAGCCGGGGAGCTGTTTTTT. Its protein product is CASSRTSGSRKAGELFF. The full variable domain, its missing parts supplied by reference TRBV19 and TRBJ2-2, is DGGITQSPKYLFRKEGQNVTLSCEQNLNHDAMYWYRQDPGQGLRLIYYSQIVNDFQKGDIAEGYSVSREKKESFPLTVTSAQKNPTAFYLCASSRTSGSRKAGELFFGEGSRLTVL.

This chain links TRBV2 with TRBJ1-1; tentatively, D is TRBD1 (5 bases). The CDR3 runs 13 residues. Looked up from germline, CDR1 is SNHLY and CDR2 is FYNNEI. V was shortened by 6 bases and J by 4 bases, with 12 bases between the two germline ends. The CDR3 region has the DNA TGTGCCAGCAGCGCCGGGGGGGGCACTGAAGCTTTCTTT. This codes for CASSAGGGTEAFF.

The DNA of the CDR3 is TGCAGTGCTAGAGTATCAGAGACCCAGTACTTC. Translating it yields CSARVSETQYF. The chain recombines TRBV20-1 with TRBJ2-5, with D unclear. Germline V CDR1 and CDR2: DFQATT, SNEGSKA (reference sequence). The CDR3 spans 11 residues. The V end was cut by 1 base, the J end by 4 bases, with 4 bases between.